The subject of this entry is one TCR beta chain. Its antigen is unidentified. This sample was taken from a study of shared clonotypes between healthy human individuals. Findings and caveats of the study: Sequencing depth was a factor that was expected to affect clonotype sharing among donors. Only blood underwent sampling, and tissue repertoires likely differ.

Deep level was the assay's run setting. Data came from immunoSEQ multiplex PCR; TCRdb stores just in-frame clones and leaves some out. The table shows roughly 500,000 clones, with about three quarters occurring only once. The CDR3 has 15 amino acids. V lost 2 bases and J lost 1, with 12 bases in between. CDR1 and CDR2 from the germline V gene are SGHRS and YFSETQ. The chain couples TRBV5-1 to TRBJ2-5, with D tentatively TRBD1 or TRBD2 (5 bases each). The source is a woman between 40 and 55 years old in good health. Some clones in this sample may be carry-over from other donors' samples. Sequenced material: PBMCs. CDR3 coding DNA: TGCGCCAGCAGCTTAGCAGGGAGTTCCCAAGAGACCCAGTACTTC. It codes for CASSLAGSSQETQYF.